One and the same sample provided the 10 T cell receptor beta chains below, sequenced in a study of tumor and adjacent non-tumor tissue in lung cancer. RNA was extracted from bulk tissue without any cell sorting. More than 3 cm separated this lung sample from the edge of the tumor. A modified ARM-PCR protocol with three rounds of nested PCR amplified TCRbeta. MiXCR was run by TCRdb on the multiplex PCR reads, yielding one entry per CDR3 protein. Of tens of thousands of distinct CDR3 sequences listed, roughly 60% are singletons. Sequenced: distant non-tumor lung tissue. The receptors originated from a woman in her sixties or seventies with non-small cell lung cancer.

As for this clonotype: Since the CDR3 does not end with the conserved phenylalanine or tryptophan, this likely comes from a read error. The V call is TRBV6-5, the J call TRBJ2-6, with unresolved D. Trimming took off 5 bases at V and 2 bases at J, with 4 bases between the two ends. CDR1 and CDR2 (germline): MNHEY, SVGAGI. CDR3 length: 13 residues. CDR3: CASSPPGANVLTS. The CDR3 region has the DNA TGTGCCAGCAGTCCACCTGGGGCCAACGTCCTGACTTCC.

The chain combines TRBV20-1 with TRBJ2-5; 8 bases map to TRBD2. Losses at the gene ends were 2 bases for V and 5 bases for J; bases not matched to a gene: 10. Germline V gene sequence: CDR1 DFQATT, CDR2 SNEGSKA (reference sequence). CDR3 length: 15 amino acids. Here the CDR3 DNA reads TGCAGTGCTAGATATACCGGGAGGGCCTTCGAGACCCAGTACTTC. Its protein is CSARYTGRAFETQYF.

Notes on this clonotype: One end of the junction is discordant with germline, which a read error may explain. The V call is TRBV29-1, the J call TRBJ2-5; a possible D gene is TRBD2 (6 bases). The CDR3 runs 14 residues. Germline CDR1 SQVTM, CDR2 ANQGSEA. For the CDR3, the DNA is TGCTGCGTTGGTCGGGCTACAGGAGGGGAGACCCAGTACTTC. Its protein product is CCVGRATGGETQYF.

Details on this clonotype: This could be a read error, since a much larger clone is one nucleotide away. V is TRBV30 and J is TRBJ1-5; maybe TRBD1 (5 bases). Germline V gene lookup returns CDR1 GTSNPN and CDR2 SVGIG (reference sequence). CDR3 size: 13 residues. Trimming left V 2 bases short and J 5 bases short, with 10 bases between. The CDR3, as DNA: TGTGCCTGGAGTCCCAGGGAAGATCAGCCCCAGCATTTT. Residues: CAWSPREDQPQHF.

A word on this clonotype: The germline gene is not matched at one end of the junction; a read error may be the cause. The gene calls are TRBV11-1 and TRBJ2-5; 9 bases are a match to TRBD2. The CDR3 has 15 residues. Germline-derived CDR1 and CDR2 are SGHAT and FQDESV (reference sequence). CDR3 sequence reads: CASGLKAGGLETQYF. In DNA, the CDR3 is TGTGCCAGCGGCTTAAAGGCGGGAGGGCTAGAGACACAGTACTTC.

Note on this clonotype: A much larger clonotype is one base distant, so this may be a read error. The J gene is TRBJ2-2, the V gene TRBV12-3 or TRBV12-4, with a weak D call TRBD2 (6 bases). There are 17 residues in the CDR3. Here the CDR3 DNA reads TGTGCCAGCAGTTGGAGTAGCGGATACACGAACTCCGGGGAGCTGTTTTTT. This codes for CASSWSSGYTNSGELFF.

This clonotype was recorded at least ten times. This sequence joins TRBV20-1 and TRBJ2-7; TRBD1 or TRBD2 may be the D gene (5 bases each). Germline V gene sequence: CDR1 DFQATT, CDR2 SNEGSKA (reference sequence). The V end lost 7 bases, the J end lost 0 bases, and 10 bases lay between the germline ends. This CDR3 region has 12 residues. The chain's CDR3 is CSGDDDSYEQYF. The CDR3 nucleotides read TGCAGTGGGGACGACGACTCCTACGAGCAGTACTTC.

This clonotype was counted a single time. Sequence at one end of the junction differs from germline and may be a read error. The chain couples TRBV11-1 to TRBJ2-1; no firm D call. Germline CDR1 is SGHAT and CDR2 is FQDESV (reference sequence). The CDR3 runs to 16 residues. The chain's CDR3 is CASSLALSGLYNKQFF. The DNA for the CDR3 is TGTGCCAGCAGCTTAGCCCTATCGGGCCTATACAATAAGCAGTTCTTC.

For this clonotype: The germline gene is not matched at one end of the junction; a read error may be the cause. The chain joins TRBV12-3 or TRBV12-4 to TRBJ2-1, with 10 bases fitting TRBD2. This CDR3 spans 14 amino acids. In DNA form, the CDR3 reads TGTGCCAATCATGGGACTAGCGCCTACAATGGGCAGTTCTTC. It yields the protein CANHGTSAYNGQFF.

As to this clonotype: At one of its ends the junction is not consistent with the germline gene, which may arise from a read error. The genes are TRBV6-5 and TRBJ1-2; D unclear. Germline CDR1 is MNHEY and CDR2 is SVGAGI. This CDR3 spans 16 amino acids. CDR3 in amino acids: CASRTPGVRGSYDYTF. CDR3 in DNA: TGTGCCAGCAGGACTCCCGGGGTTAGAGGGAGCTATGACTACACCTTC.